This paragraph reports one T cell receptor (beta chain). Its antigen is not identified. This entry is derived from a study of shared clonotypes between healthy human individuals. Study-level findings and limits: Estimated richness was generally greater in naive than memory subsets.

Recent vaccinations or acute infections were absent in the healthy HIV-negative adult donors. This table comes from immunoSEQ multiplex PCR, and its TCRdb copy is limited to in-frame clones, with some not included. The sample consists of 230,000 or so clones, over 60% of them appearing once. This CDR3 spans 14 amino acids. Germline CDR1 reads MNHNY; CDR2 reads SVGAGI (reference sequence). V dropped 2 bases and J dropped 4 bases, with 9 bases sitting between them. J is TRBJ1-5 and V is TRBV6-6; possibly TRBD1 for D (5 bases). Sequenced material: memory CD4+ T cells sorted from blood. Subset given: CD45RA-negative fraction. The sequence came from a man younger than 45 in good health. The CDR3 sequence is CASSYTGGNQPQHF. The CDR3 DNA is TGTGCCAGCAGTTACACGGGGGGGAATCAGCCCCAGCATTTT.